The 32 T cell receptor beta chains presented below share a single source sample, sequenced in a study of T cell repertoires in cytomegalovirus infection. TCRdb processed the reads anew with MiXCR; each CDR3 protein has one entry. The sample shows approximately 490,000 distinct CDR3 sequences, about 10% of them seen only once. The material sequenced was PBMCs. The receptors originated from a human donor in good health (CMV status not recorded). Some clones in this sample may be carry-over from other donors' samples.

The chain couples TRBV20-1 to TRBJ1-5; D remains unclear. This CDR3 comprises 16 residues. Germline V gene sequence: CDR1 DFQATT, CDR2 SNEGSKA (reference sequence). V was clipped by 2 bases and J by 6 bases, with 20 bases between them. The DNA of the CDR3 is TGCAGTGCTAGACCCGAAGCTCGGATCACGGTTCAGCCCCAGCATTTT. Protein: CSARPEARITVQPQHF.

In this sample, this clonotype turned up a few times. The chain is built from TRBV20-1 and TRBJ2-7; D remains unclear. This CDR3 has 14 amino acids. Per the germline V gene, CDR1 is DFQATT and CDR2 is SNEGSKA (reference sequence). Trimming took 3 bases from V and 2 from J, leaving 14 bases between them. CDR3 sequence: CSASYPNFPYEQYF. The DNA of the CDR3 is TGCAGTGCTAGCTACCCCAACTTCCCCTACGAGCAGTACTTC.

This clonotype was counted at least ten times. V and J are TRBV7-2 and TRBJ1-5, with D possibly matching TRBD1 (5 bases). The CDR3 is 16 residues long. From germline, CDR1 is SGHTA and CDR2 FQGNSA. The V gene lost 0 bases and the J gene lost 6 bases, with 15 bases spanning the gap. The DNA of the CDR3 is TGTGCCAGCAGCTTAGCTACAACAGGCTACGGTCAGCCCCAGCATTTT. Amino acids: CASSLATTGYGQPQHF.

This clonotype was observed many times. This chain joins TRBV12-3 or TRBV12-4 and TRBJ2-5; 8 nucleotides line up with TRBD1. The J segment lost 8 bases and the V segment lost 8 bases, leaving 16 bases of the junction unmatched. This CDR3 comprises 15 residues. The CDR3 nucleotides read TGTGCCAGCCGACAAGCAGGGGGCGAAGGACTCACCCAGTACTTC. Translating it yields CASRQAGGEGLTQYF.

This clonotype was seen repeatedly, ten times or more. V gene TRBV5-1 combines with J gene TRBJ2-3; D assignment may be TRBD1 or TRBD2 (6 bases each). CDR1 and CDR2 from the germline V gene are SGHRS and YFSETQ. This CDR3 comprises 14 residues. The V gene lost 0 bases and the J gene lost 6 bases, with 11 bases spanning the gap. The CDR3 spells CASSLVGGRDTQYF. The DNA for the CDR3 is TGCGCCAGCAGCTTGGTGGGGGGCCGGGATACGCAGTATTTT.

A few counts support this clonotype. The chain joins TRBV29-1 to TRBJ2-7; 10 bases agree with TRBD2. Unmatched junction bases numbered 4, after V lost 2 bases and J lost 3 bases. The CDR3 totals 14 residues. Germline loops: CDR1 SQVTM, CDR2 ANQGSEA. In DNA, the CDR3 is TGCAGCGTTGAATACCAGCGGGAGGGCTACGAGCAGTACTTC. Protein sequence: CSVEYQREGYEQYF.

The rearrangement uses TRBV5-1 and TRBJ2-3; D call uncertain. Trimming stripped 0 bases from V and 2 bases from J, with 10 bases between. In germline, CDR1 is SGHRS, CDR2 YFSETQ. CDR3 length equals 15 residues. The CDR3 region is CASSLELKVTDTQYF. For the CDR3, the DNA is TGCGCCAGCAGCTTGGAGCTTAAGGTCACAGATACGCAGTATTTT. Together with reference TRBV5-1 and TRBJ2-3, the CDR3 gives the full variable domain: KAGVTQTPRYLIKTRGQQVTLSCSPISGHRSVSWYQQTPGQGLQFLFEYFSETQRNKGNFPGRFSGRQFSNSRSEMNVSTLELGDSALYLCASSLELKVTDTQYFGPGTRLTVL.

In this sample, this clonotype turned up many times. This chain connects TRBV28 to TRBJ2-1; 7 nucleotides align to TRBD2. Looked up from germline, CDR1 is MDHEN and CDR2 is SYDVKM. Losses at the gene ends were 6 bases for V and 0 bases for J; bases not matched to a gene: 8. The CDR3 loop spans 16 amino acids. In DNA, the CDR3 is TGTGCCAGCAGGGCGGCGGGAGAAAGCTCCTACAATGAGCAGTTCTTC. Protein: CASRAAGESSYNEQFF.

This clonotype was found many times. The rearrangement joins TRBV24-1 to TRBJ2-1; TRBD2 aligns across 8 bases. The CDR3 loop spans 14 amino acids. The germline V gene encodes CDR1 KGHDR and CDR2 SFDVKD. The V gene end was trimmed by 9 bases and the J gene end by 6 bases; junction bases not matched to a gene: 9. In nucleotides, the CDR3 is TGTGCCACCTCGACGGGACTAGTCGTCAATGAGCAGTTCTTC. Protein product: CATSTGLVVNEQFF.

The V gene is TRBV29-1, the J gene TRBJ2-2; 8 nucleotides align to TRBD2. Trimming took 4 bases from V and 0 from J; bases not matched to a gene: 4. CDR3 size: 15 residues. CDR1 and CDR2 from the germline V gene are SQVTM and ANQGSEA. CDR3 in amino acids: CSVVTSGPNTGELFF. CDR3 DNA sequence: TGCAGCGTTGTAACTAGCGGCCCGAACACCGGGGAGCTGTTTTTT.

This clonotype was counted only a few times. V gene TRBV28 combines with J gene TRBJ1-2; D might be TRBD1 (5 bases). The V end lost 3 bases, the J end lost 6 bases, and 8 bases lay between the germline ends. The CDR3 consists of 12 residues. CDR1 MDHEN and CDR2 SYDVKM come from the germline V gene. The CDR3 here is CASSFRGHGYTF. DNA for the CDR3: TGTGCCAGCAGTTTCCGGGGCCATGGCTACACCTTC.

The sample holds many counts of this clonotype. This chain connects TRBV7-9 to TRBJ1-2; D is perhaps TRBD1 (5 bases). This CDR3 has 14 residues. V was clipped by 5 bases and J by 4 bases, with 14 bases between them. CDR1 SEHNR and CDR2 FQNEAQ come from the germline V gene (reference sequence). The CDR3: CASSATGPFYGYTF. CDR3 in DNA: TGTGCCAGCAGCGCAACGGGACCGTTCTATGGCTACACCTTC.

Ten or more counts support this clonotype. The chain combines TRBV5-1 with TRBJ1-5, with unresolved D. The CDR3 has 14 residues. Trimming took off 5 bases at V and 0 bases at J, with 9 bases between the two ends. Germline loops: CDR1 SGHRS, CDR2 YFSETQ. CDR3 coding DNA: TGCGCCAGCAGTTCTGGGGATAGCAATCAGCCCCAGCATTTT. The encoded protein is CASSSGDSNQPQHF.

There are a few counts of this clonotype. This chain links TRBV15 with TRBJ2-3, with 8 bases aligning to TRBD2. V was clipped by 2 bases and J by 4 bases; unmatched bases: 8. This CDR3 has 16 residues. The V gene's germline CDR1 is LNHNV and CDR2 YYDKDF (reference sequence). The CDR3 sequence is CATSRRSGSEADTQYF. CDR3 DNA: TGTGCCACCAGCAGACGGAGCGGGAGCGAGGCAGATACGCAGTATTTT.

The chain couples TRBV27 to TRBJ1-5; possible D gene TRBD1, 6 bases. Germline V gives CDR1 MNHEY, CDR2 SMNVEV (reference sequence). The CDR3 spans 15 residues. The germline V and J ends were trimmed by 5 bases and 0 bases, with 11 bases remaining between them. The CDR3 DNA follows: TGTGCCAGCAGTGATCGGGGGGCTAGCAATCAGCCCCAGCATTTT. Encoded protein: CASSDRGASNQPQHF.

Many counts were recorded for this clonotype. In nucleotides, the CDR3 is TGTGCCAGCAGCTTAGTAGCGAACACCGGGGAGCTGTTTTTT. Translation: CASSLVANTGELFF. V and J are TRBV11-3 and TRBJ2-2; D gene ambiguous. Deletions cut 1 base from V and 0 bases from J, with 3 bases between. Germline values: CDR1 SGHNT, CDR2 YENEEA. This CDR3 region has 14 residues.

Many counts were recorded for this clonotype. CDR3 sequence reads: CASSFRPAGDTTGELFF. The CDR3 DNA sequence: TGCGCCAGCAGCTTCCGGCCAGCGGGGGATACCACCGGGGAGCTGTTTTTT. The chain recombines TRBV5-1 with TRBJ2-2; TRBD2 matches at 8 bases. Germline V lookup: CDR1 SGHRS, CDR2 YFSETQ. CDR3 length: 17 amino acids. V dropped 2 bases and J dropped 4; count of bases not matched to a gene: 10. The whole variable domain, remainder taken from reference TRBV5-1 and TRBJ2-2, is KAGVTQTPRYLIKTRGQQVTLSCSPISGHRSVSWYQQTPGQGLQFLFEYFSETQRNKGNFPGRFSGRQFSNSRSEMNVSTLELGDSALYLCASSFRPAGDTTGELFFGEGSRLTVL.

This clonotype was recorded many times. The chain couples TRBV6-2 or TRBV6-3 to TRBJ2-1, with TRBD2 matching over 12 bases. Germline CDR1 reads MNHEY; CDR2 reads SVGEGT. V lost 4 bases and J lost 0; bases outside the gene matches: 7. The CDR3 has 18 amino acids. DNA for the CDR3: TGTGCCAGCAGTTCAGACACTAGCGGGGGGAGCTCCTACAATGAGCAGTTCTTC. Encoded protein: CASSSDTSGGSSYNEQFF.

Many counts were recorded for this clonotype. The chain joins TRBV5-1 to TRBJ2-5; D is possibly TRBD2 (6 bases). The germline V gene has CDR1 SGHRS and CDR2 YFSETQ. V dropped 4 bases and J dropped 3 bases, with 19 bases sitting between them. The CDR3 sequence is 16 residues long. The CDR3 DNA reads as TGCGCCAGCAGCCCGGATGTCGGGACTCAGGAAGAGACCCAGTACTTC. The encoded protein is CASSPDVGTQEETQYF.

This clonotype was detected ten times or more. The chain uses TRBV12-3 or TRBV12-4 and TRBJ1-6; D unclear. Trimming shortened V by 3 bases and J by 0 bases, and 12 bases separated the two germline ends. The CDR3 is 17 residues long. The CDR3 DNA follows: TGTGCCAGCAGTTTTAGCGGGGTTCGCTCCTATAATTCACCCCTCCACTTT. As protein: CASSFSGVRSYNSPLHF.

This clonotype has a count of ten or more. This chain links TRBV23-1 with TRBJ2-7; TRBD1 matches at 7 bases. TRBV23-1 is an ORF, and what it does is uncertain. CDR3 size: 16 residues. The junction had 7 bases not matched to a gene; V was cut back by 2 bases and J by 0 bases. CDR3 sequence: CASSQKDRTRSYEQYF. DNA for the CDR3: TGCGCCAGCAGTCAAAAGGACAGGACCCGCTCCTACGAGCAGTACTTC.

This clonotype occurred many times. V gene TRBV11-2 combines with J gene TRBJ1-4, with D tentatively TRBD1 (5 bases). V was shortened by 3 bases and J by 7 bases, with 15 bases between the two germline ends. This CDR3 region has 15 residues. Germline lookup yields CDR1 SGHAT and CDR2 FQNNGV. The CDR3 loop is CASSLGSPGGEKLFF. The DNA for the CDR3 is TGTGCCAGCAGCTTGGGGAGCCCTGGGGGTGAAAAACTGTTTTTT.

In this sample, this clonotype turned up many times. The chain employs TRBV7-3 and TRBJ2-3, with D perhaps matching TRBD2 (5 bases). This CDR3 is built from 13 residues. V shed 4 bases and J shed 8 bases, with 13 bases lying between them. Germline V gene lookup returns CDR1 SGHTA and CDR2 FQGTGA. The CDR3 loop reads CASSSRESGTQYF. The CDR3 DNA reads TGTGCCAGCAGCTCTAGGGAGTCTGGTACGCAGTATTTT. Complete variable domain (other parts from reference TRBV7-3 and TRBJ2-3): GAGVSQTPSNKVTEKGKYVELRCDPISGHTALYWYRQSLGQGPEFLIYFQGTGAADDSGLPNDRFFAVRPEGSVSTLKIQRTERGDSAVYLCASSSRESGTQYFGPGTRLTVL.

The sample holds many counts of this clonotype. This chain joins TRBV28 and TRBJ2-1, with TRBD2 matching 14 bases. With 4 bases clipped from V and 0 bases from J, the junction kept 8 bases outside the gene matches. CDR1 is MDHEN, CDR2 SYDVKM, per germline. This CDR3 contains 19 residues. The CDR3 here is CASSSPGTSGSGSYNEQFF. The DNA of the CDR3 is TGTGCCAGCAGTTCCCCCGGGACTAGCGGGAGTGGCTCCTACAATGAGCAGTTCTTC.

This clonotype was seen ten or more times. This chain connects TRBV11-2 to TRBJ1-2; D may be TRBD1 (5 bases). Germline V lookup: CDR1 SGHAT, CDR2 FQNNGV. With 6 bases removed from V and 8 bases from J, the gap between germline ends came to 25 bases. This CDR3 contains 16 residues. The CDR3 region is CASRSIGRTPSLGYTF. The CDR3 region has the DNA TGTGCCAGCAGGAGTATTGGCAGGACACCTTCGTTGGGCTACACCTTC.

At least ten counts were recorded for this clonotype. V and J are TRBV6-1 and TRBJ1-5, with TRBD1 matching 7 bases. This CDR3 contains 17 residues. CDR1 is MNHNS, CDR2 SASEGT, per germline. V dropped 3 bases and J dropped 1; count of bases not matched to a gene: 9. The CDR3 DNA sequence: TGTGCCAGCAGTGAGGGGAGGGGGCGAGGAAGCAATCAGCCCCAGCATTTT. As protein: CASSEGRGRGSNQPQHF.

This clonotype was picked up a small number of times. The V call is TRBV13, the J call TRBJ1-2; 8 bases are shared with TRBD1. The length of the CDR3 is 13 residues. Trimming took 5 bases from V and 6 from J; bases not matched to a gene: 5. CDR1 PRHDT and CDR2 FYEKMQ come from the germline V gene (reference sequence). CDR3 residues: CASSTRTGNGYTF. CDR3 DNA: TGTGCCAGCAGCACCCGGACAGGGAATGGCTACACCTTC.

The sample holds many counts of this clonotype. The V gene is TRBV20-1, the J gene TRBJ2-3; 11 bases are shared with TRBD2. The CDR3 runs 17 residues. V dropped 5 bases and J dropped 1; count of bases not matched to a gene: 11. The germline gives CDR1 DFQATT, CDR2 SNEGSKA (reference sequence). CDR3 in amino acids: CSAGGGLAGGRTDTQYF. The CDR3 bases are TGCAGTGCTGGGGGAGGGCTAGCGGGAGGACGCACAGATACGCAGTATTTT.

This clonotype was counted many times. The rearrangement uses TRBV6-5 and TRBJ1-6; 10 bases agree with TRBD1. After removal of 0 bases from V and 10 bases from J, the junction contained 9 bases not matched to a gene. The germline V gene encodes CDR1 MNHEY and CDR2 SVGAGI. The CDR3 is 17 residues long. The CDR3 loop reads CASSYSWGQGSLSPLHF. The CDR3 DNA reads as TGTGCCAGCAGTTACTCGTGGGGACAGGGGAGTTTGTCACCCCTCCACTTT.

This clonotype was counted many times. This chain uses TRBV7-2 with TRBJ1-2; TRBD1 might be the D (6 bases). Germline V gene data show CDR1 as SGHTA and CDR2 as FQGNSA. The V end lost 4 bases, the J end lost 4 bases, and 16 bases lay between the germline ends. CDR3 size: 15 residues. The DNA of the CDR3 is TGTGCCAGCAGCTCGATTCAGGGGTCCGCCTATGGCTACACCTTC. This sequence encodes CASSSIQGSAYGYTF.

This clonotype was recorded at least ten times. The gene calls are TRBV6-5 and TRBJ2-6; D is possibly TRBD1 (6 bases). CDR1 is MNHEY and CDR2 is SVGAGI in the germline V gene. The CDR3 is 16 amino acids. V gave up 5 bases and J gave up 1 base, with 12 bases separating them. For the CDR3, the DNA is TGTGCCAGCAGTCGCCAGGGGAATTCTGGGGCCAACGTCCTGACTTTC. It is translated as CASSRQGNSGANVLTF.

This clonotype was found many times. V and J are TRBV7-3 and TRBJ2-1, with D perhaps matching TRBD2 (5 bases). This CDR3 comprises 15 residues. V lost 3 bases, J lost 5 bases, and 14 bases lay in between. Germline V gene sequence: CDR1 SGHTA, CDR2 FQGTGA. CDR3 bases: TGTGCCAGCAGCTTCTGGGCGGGTTCCCACAATGAGCAGTTCTTC. This codes for CASSFWAGSHNEQFF.